These 11 T cell receptor beta chains originate from one sample sequenced in a study. Tregs were sorted as CD4+CD25+CD127-/low cells. TCRdb reprocessed the 5' RACE reads with MiXCR, giving one entry per CDR3 protein. The table includes more than 55,000 distinct CDR3 sequences, 20% to 25% detected once. Sequencing was performed on tumor-infiltrating Tregs sorted from the breast tumor. Receptors originate from a female donor with breast cancer.

This clonotype was picked up a small number of times. V and J are TRBV7-2 and TRBJ1-4; no clear D. CDR3 length equals 16 residues. Trimming shortened V by 2 bases and J by 0 bases, and 10 bases separated the two germline ends. Germline V lookup: CDR1 SGHTA, CDR2 FQGNSA. The CDR3 sequence: CASSLNQIATNEKLFF. CDR3 sequence (DNA): TGTGCCAGCAGCTTAAATCAGATTGCAACTAATGAAAAACTGTTTTTT.

The chain joins TRBV5-5 to TRBJ1-1; D is undetermined. V was trimmed by 4 bases and J by 3 bases, leaving 10 bases between them. Looked up from germline, CDR1 is SGHKS and CDR2 is YYEKEE (reference sequence). The CDR3 extends over 13 amino acids. The DNA of the CDR3 is TGTGCCAGCAGCCTATACACTGACACTGAAGCTTTCTTT. Its protein product is CASSLYTDTEAFF.

There are many counts of this clonotype. The chain links TRBV7-9 to TRBJ2-3; D possibly corresponds to TRBD2 (5 bases). Trimming removed 3 bases from V and 1 base from J, with 11 bases in between. Germline assignment: CDR1 SEHNR and CDR2 FQNEAQ (reference sequence). This CDR3 comprises 15 residues. The CDR3 sequence is CASSFSGRGTDTQYF. DNA of the CDR3: TGTGCCAGCAGCTTTTCGGGAAGGGGCACAGATACGCAGTATTTT.

This chain connects TRBV5-5 to TRBJ2-7; D may be TRBD1 or TRBD2 (5 bases each). The germline V and J ends were trimmed by 4 bases and 2 bases, with 10 bases remaining between them. The CDR3 is made up of 13 amino acids. The germline V gene has CDR1 SGHKS and CDR2 YYEKEE (reference sequence). The CDR3 is CASSPPGPYEQYF. CDR3 DNA sequence: TGTGCCAGCAGCCCGCCGGGACCCTACGAGCAGTACTTC.

This clonotype occurred a few times. The chain employs TRBV12-3 or TRBV12-4 and TRBJ2-3, with D uncertain. Trimming pared 3 bases from V and 4 bases from J, leaving 8 bases between. The CDR3 is made up of 13 amino acids. The CDR3 bases are TGTGCCAGCAGTTTTTTAGACCCAGATACGCAGTATTTT. Amino acids: CASSFLDPDTQYF.

For this clonotype: A much larger clone sits a single nucleotide away, making a read error possible. The CDR3 carries no conserved terminal phenylalanine or tryptophan, so it likely arises from a read error. The chain has TRBV5-1 and TRBJ2-3, with unresolved D. Trimming removed 4 bases from V and 6 bases from J, with 24 bases in between. In germline, CDR1 is SGHRS, CDR2 YFSETQ. The CDR3 contains 17 residues. Here the CDR3 DNA reads TGCGCCAGCAGCAAAACCCATAGGCCCGACGCCAGGGATACGCAGTATATT. Protein: CASSKTHRPDARDTQYI.

CDR3 bases: TGTGCCAGCAGTTCGGGGGGCCCTAGGGACACTGAAGCTTTCTTT. Amino acids: CASSSGGPRDTEAFF. This chain links TRBV7-9 with TRBJ1-1; tentative D call: TRBD1 (6 bases). The CDR3 length is 15 residues. Per the germline V gene, CDR1 is SEHNR and CDR2 is FQNEAQ (reference sequence). Trimming took off 6 bases at V and 3 bases at J, with 17 bases between the two ends.

This clonotype occurred many times. The V call is TRBV20-1, the J call TRBJ2-5, with D unclear. The germline V gene has CDR1 DFQATT and CDR2 SNEGSKA (reference sequence). With 3 bases removed from V and 5 bases from J, the gap between germline ends came to 4 bases. This CDR3 is built from 10 residues. Here the CDR3 DNA reads TGCAGTGCTAGTATGGAGACCCAGTACTTC. This encodes CSASMETQYF.

The rearrangement links TRBV18 to TRBJ2-5, with 7 bases matching TRBD1. With V trimmed by 1 base and J by 1 base, 9 bases remained unmatched. The CDR3 totals 17 residues. Germline CDR1 is KGHSH and CDR2 is LQKENI. The CDR3 DNA sequence: TGTGCCAGCTCACCACTTAGAAATCGACAGGGCCAAGAGACCCAGTACTTC. Translated: CASSPLRNRQGQETQYF.

This clonotype was picked up a small number of times. The chain employs TRBV4-1 and TRBJ1-4, with D perhaps matching TRBD1 (6 bases). Deletions cut 2 bases from V and 4 bases from J, with 11 bases between. Germline V lookup: CDR1 MGHRA, CDR2 YSYEKL. This CDR3 is built from 15 residues. In DNA form, the CDR3 reads TGCGCCAGCAGCCAAACAGGGCTTTTTAATGAAAAACTGTTTTTT. Translation: CASSQTGLFNEKLFF.

This clonotype was seen repeatedly, ten times or more. CDR3 residues: CASSPGRGGTEAFF. CDR3 nucleotides: TGCGCCAGCAGCCCAGGCCGGGGGGGCACTGAAGCTTTCTTT. V and J are TRBV4-1 and TRBJ1-1, with D perhaps matching TRBD1 (5 bases). This CDR3 comprises 14 residues. CDR1 is MGHRA, CDR2 YSYEKL, per germline. Trimming left V 4 bases short and J 4 bases short, with 13 bases between.